A single sample gave rise to the 18 T cell receptor beta chains below, sequenced in a study of CD8+CD57+ T cells in acquired aplastic anemia. Profiling that covered TCR beta VDJ and CDR3 relied on genomic DNA as its template. Each CDR3 protein is one row after TCRdb ran MiXCR on the reads. The sample consists of 250,000 to 350,000 distinct CDR3 sequences, approximately 55% of them appearing once. Input material: sorted CD4+, CD8+, or CD8+CD57+ T cells (not recorded which) from PBMCs. These receptors came from a human donor with severe aplastic anemia or a healthy control (not recorded which).

The chain links TRBV20-1 to TRBJ2-7; D is undetermined. Germline assignment: CDR1 DFQATT and CDR2 SNEGSKA (reference sequence). Trimming pared 3 bases from V and 1 base from J, leaving 7 bases between. CDR3 length: 12 residues. This chain's CDR3 is CSARPISYEQYF. DNA of the CDR3: TGCAGTGCTAGGCCCATATCCTACGAGCAGTACTTC.

This rearrangement joins TRBV5-1 to TRBJ2-7; D possibly matches TRBD1 or TRBD2 (5 bases each). V dropped 4 bases and J dropped 3 bases, with 17 bases sitting between them. The germline V gene encodes CDR1 SGHRS and CDR2 YFSETQ. The CDR3 totals 15 residues. CDR3 coding DNA: TGCGCCAGCAGCCAAACCGGGACCCCCCACTACGAGCAGTACTTC. Protein product: CASSQTGTPHYEQYF.

This chain links TRBV6-1 with TRBJ2-3, with D perhaps TRBD1 or TRBD2 (5 bases each). V was pared by 5 bases and J by 0 bases, with 12 bases between. Germline CDR1 and CDR2: MNHNS and SASEGT. This CDR3 is built from 15 residues. CDR3 sequence: CASSWGNPSTDTQYF. CDR3 sequence (DNA): TGTGCCAGCAGTTGGGGGAATCCTAGCACAGATACGCAGTATTTT.

V and J are TRBV20-1 and TRBJ2-5; 11 bases line up with TRBD2. J gave up 8 bases and V 2 bases, and 10 bases lay outside the gene matches. The CDR3 is 15 amino acids. Looked up from germline, CDR1 is DFQATT and CDR2 is SNEGSKA (reference sequence). DNA for the CDR3: TGCAGTGCTAGACTTAGCGGGGGGGCCGGGGATACCCAGTACTTC. Translation gives CSARLSGGAGDTQYF.

V and J are TRBV20-1 and TRBJ2-7, with TRBD1 as a possible D gene (6 bases). Germline lookup yields CDR1 DFQATT and CDR2 SNEGSKA (reference sequence). Deletions cut 0 bases from V and 4 bases from J, with 13 bases between. The CDR3 runs to 14 residues. CDR3 sequence: CSARDRRGFYEQYF. The CDR3 nucleotides are TGCAGTGCTAGAGATCGCAGGGGATTTTACGAGCAGTACTTC.

The chain combines TRBV10-3 with TRBJ1-1; TRBD1 agrees at 8 bases. CDR1 and CDR2 (germline): ENHRY, SYGVKD. This CDR3 comprises 14 residues. Trimming at V came to 8 bases and at J to 4 bases, leaving 9 bases not matched to a gene. CDR3 region: CAIPDREGITEAFF. CDR3 DNA: TGTGCCATCCCGGACAGGGAGGGGATCACTGAAGCTTTCTTT.

The chain is built from TRBV20-1 and TRBJ2-7, with 7 bases matching TRBD1. This CDR3 has 16 amino acids. The ends lost 6 bases at V and 3 bases at J; junction bases unmatched: 17. In germline, CDR1 is DFQATT, CDR2 SNEGSKA (reference sequence). CDR3 bases: TGCAGTGCCAGCACCCGGGCCGGCGCAGGGGGCTACGAGCAGTACTTC. It specifies CSASTRAGAGGYEQYF.

This clonotype was observed many times. The genes are TRBV11-2 and TRBJ1-1; 8 bases agree with TRBD1. The CDR3 is 13 residues long. The V gene's germline CDR1 is SGHAT and CDR2 FQNNGV. The trim removed 2 bases at V and 12 bases at J, leaving 8 bases unmatched. For the CDR3, the DNA is TGTGCCAGCAGCTTATCAGGGGGCGCGGATTCTTTCTTT. It is translated as CASSLSGGADSFF.

This sequence joins TRBV7-8 and TRBJ2-4; D remains ambiguous. The germline CDR1 and CDR2 sequences are SGHVS and FQNEAQ. The length of the CDR3 is 20 residues. Deletions cut 1 base from V and 2 bases from J, with 24 bases between. The CDR3 region has the DNA TGTGCCAGCAGCTTAGGGAGCGTTAGGTGGGGTGGGCATTCCAAAAACATTCAGTACTTC. Translated, it gives CASSLGSVRWGGHSKNIQYF. The entire variable domain, with the rest obtained from reference TRBV7-8 and TRBJ2-4, is as follows: GAGVSQSPRYKVAKRGQDVALRCDPISGHVSLFWYQQALGQGPEFLTYFQNEAQLDKSGLPSDRFFAERPEGSVSTLKIQRTQQEDSAVYLCASSLGSVRWGGHSKNIQYFGAGTRLSVL.

The sample holds many counts of this clonotype. The V gene is TRBV6-2 or TRBV6-3, the J gene TRBJ2-3; D remains unclear. Trimming stripped 6 bases from V and 0 bases from J, with 10 bases between. This CDR3 spans 14 amino acids. CDR1 and CDR2 (germline): MNHEY, SVGEGT. DNA for the CDR3: TGTGCCAGCAGCCGAATAGGGAGCACAGATACGCAGTATTTT. Amino acids: CASSRIGSTDTQYF.

The J gene is TRBJ1-6, the V gene TRBV5-1, with 9 bases identical to TRBD1. Germline V gene sequence: CDR1 SGHRS, CDR2 YFSETQ. The J segment lost 7 bases and the V segment lost 1 base, leaving 3 bases of the junction unmatched. The CDR3 runs to 15 residues. The CDR3 loop reads CASSLTGQGNSPLHF. The CDR3, as DNA: TGCGCCAGCAGCTTGACGGGACAGGGCAATTCACCCCTCCACTTT.

This clonotype was recorded at least ten times. The chain joins TRBV12-3 or TRBV12-4 to TRBJ1-5; 8 bases fit TRBD1. This CDR3 contains 16 residues. Trimming cost V 5 bases and J 6 bases; bases outside gene matches: 12. This CDR3 is CASSRRWTGMSQPQHF. CDR3 nucleotide sequence: TGTGCCAGCAGTCGCCGCTGGACAGGGATGTCTCAGCCCCAGCATTTT.

This clonotype has a count of ten or more. The V and J genes are TRBV5-1 and TRBJ2-5, with a weak D call TRBD1 (5 bases). V was trimmed by 0 bases and J by 2 bases, leaving 11 bases between them. This CDR3 has 15 amino acids. Germline values: CDR1 SGHRS, CDR2 YFSETQ. This CDR3 is CASSLGQLPQETQYF. CDR3 nucleotides: TGCGCCAGCAGCTTGGGACAGCTGCCGCAAGAGACCCAGTACTTC.

The chain combines TRBV19 with TRBJ2-7; 7 bases match TRBD1. In germline, CDR1 is LNHDA, CDR2 SQIVND (reference sequence). The CDR3 totals 12 residues. V lost 4 bases to trimming and J lost 6 bases; unmatched junction nucleotides: 3. CDR3 DNA: TGTGCCAGTAGTACGACAGGGACCGAGCAGTACTTC. Translating gives CASSTTGTEQYF.

This chain links TRBV7-3 with TRBJ2-5; TRBD1 matches 7 bases. The V and J ends lost 5 bases and 5 bases, in that order; junction bases with no gene match: 11. The CDR3 covers 15 residues. Germline V gives CDR1 SGHTA, CDR2 FQGTGA. CDR3 amino acids: CASSPGTEVAETQYF. The CDR3 DNA sequence: TGTGCCAGCAGCCCCGGGACAGAAGTCGCGGAGACCCAGTACTTC.

The chain employs TRBV10-3 and TRBJ1-4, with D unclear. The CDR3 spans 15 residues. The germline CDR1 and CDR2 sequences are ENHRY and SYGVKD. With 7 bases removed from V and 5 bases from J, the gap between germline ends came to 17 bases. CDR3 sequence: CAIKDGSAGNEKLFF. The CDR3 DNA reads as TGTGCCATCAAGGACGGGAGCGCCGGCAATGAAAAACTGTTTTTT.

This clonotype was seen a handful of times. The rearrangement uses TRBV2 and TRBJ2-2; no clear D gene. CDR1 and CDR2 from the germline V gene are SNHLY and FYNNEI. V lost 4 bases and J 0 bases, leaving 3 bases between the germline ends. There are 13 residues in the CDR3. The CDR3 spells CASSVSNTGELFF. In DNA, the CDR3 is TGTGCCAGCAGTGTATCGAACACCGGGGAGCTGTTTTTT. Full variable domain (rest looked up from reference TRBV2 and TRBJ2-2): EPEVTQTPSHQVTQMGQEVILRCVPISNHLYFYWYRQILGQKVEFLVSFYNNEISEKSEIFDDQFSVERPDGSNFTLKIRSTKLEDSAMYFCASSVSNTGELFFGEGSRLTVL.

This clonotype was counted at least ten times. The V gene is TRBV9, the J gene TRBJ2-1; TRBD2 matches 8 bases. The germline V gene has CDR1 SGDLS and CDR2 YYNGEE. The CDR3 totals 15 residues. V lost 0 bases to trimming and J lost 9 bases; unmatched junction nucleotides: 8. The CDR3 sequence is CASSVEGLAGGEQFF. Here the CDR3 DNA reads TGTGCCAGCAGCGTAGAAGGGTTGGCGGGGGGTGAGCAGTTCTTC.